Below, 14 T cell receptor beta chains from the same sample are listed, as sequenced in a study of cytomegalovirus exposure and HLA in healthy donors. Researchers ran the PCR with 60 Vbeta and 13 Jbeta primers. This table comes from immunoSEQ multiplex PCR, and its TCRdb copy is limited to in-frame clones, with some not included. The sample shows some 150,000 clones, 80% of them seen only once. The sequencing input was PBMCs. Receptors were obtained from a man aged 30 to 39 in good health and CMV-seronegative.

There are a few counts of this clone. The chain recombines TRBV27 with TRBJ2-3; 8 nucleotides align to TRBD2. V lost 4 bases, J lost 0 bases, and 6 bases stayed unmatched. Germline V gene data show CDR1 as MNHEY and CDR2 as SMNVEV (reference sequence). The CDR3 covers 16 residues. The CDR3: CASSSNLAGSTDTQYF. CDR3 in DNA: TGTGCCAGCAGTTCCAACTTAGCGGGGAGCACAGATACGCAGTATTTT.

The chain joins TRBV11-2 to TRBJ2-5, with 10 bases that match TRBD2. The germline V gene has CDR1 SGHAT and CDR2 FQNNGV. Germline trimming cut 3 bases from V and 9 bases from J; bases unmatched to any gene: 13. The CDR3 totals 16 residues. The CDR3 reads CASSFGLAGAVEAQYF. The CDR3 nucleotides read TGTGCCAGCAGCTTTGGGCTAGCGGGAGCCGTGGAGGCCCAGTACTTC. The whole variable domain, remainder taken from reference TRBV11-2 and TRBJ2-5, is EAGVAQSPRYKIIEKRQSVAFWCNPISGHATLYWYQQILGQGPKLLIQFQNNGVVDDSQLPKDRFSAERLKGVDSTLKIQPAKLEDSAVYLCASSFGLAGAVEAQYFGPGTRLLVL.

CDR3 DNA sequence: TGTGCCAGCTCACACAGGGGGAGCGATGAGCAGTTCTTC. It codes for CASSHRGSDEQFF. The gene calls are TRBV18 and TRBJ2-1, with TRBD1 matching 8 bases. Germline lookup yields CDR1 KGHSH and CDR2 LQKENI. The ends lost 4 bases at V and 8 bases at J; junction bases unmatched: 4. There are 13 residues in the CDR3.

The chain recombines TRBV4-1 with TRBJ2-1, with D maybe TRBD2 (5 bases). The CDR3 is 15 amino acids. CDR1 MGHRA and CDR2 YSYEKL come from the germline V gene. The V gene lost 0 bases and the J gene lost 3 bases, with 9 bases spanning the gap. CDR3 coding DNA: TGCGCCAGCAGCCAAGAGGAGGTCCTCTACAATGAGCAGTTCTTC. This sequence encodes CASSQEEVLYNEQFF.

V usage is TRBV5-6 and J usage is TRBJ2-3, with TRBD1 identical over 9 bases. Germline CDR1 is SGHDT and CDR2 is YYEEEE. J gave up 5 bases and V 1 base, and 2 bases lay outside the gene matches. The length of the CDR3 is 14 residues. The CDR3 protein is CASSLPGQGDTQYF. The CDR3 coding sequence is TGTGCCAGCAGCTTGCCGGGACAGGGAGATACGCAGTATTTT.

This chain joins TRBV28 and TRBJ2-7; D may be TRBD2 (5 bases). The CDR3 consists of 11 residues. CDR1 and CDR2 from the germline V gene are MDHEN and SYDVKM. The ends were cut back, 7 bases at V and 4 bases at J, with 8 bases in the middle. The DNA of the CDR3 is TGTGCCAGCACCGGGGTATACGAGCAGTACTTC. Translation: CASTGVYEQYF. The full variable domain, in which reference TRBV28 and TRBJ2-7 provide the parts outside the CDR3, is DVKVTQSSRYLVKRTGEKVFLECVQDMDHENMFWYRQDPGLGLRLIYFSYDVKMKEKGDIPEGYSVSREKKERFSLILESASTNQTSMYLCASTGVYEQYFGPGTRLTVT.

This clone was seen once. The chain carries TRBV2 and TRBJ2-7; possibly TRBD1 for D (6 bases). Germline CDR1 SNHLY, CDR2 FYNNEI. V was trimmed by 5 bases and J by 2 bases, leaving 19 bases between them. The CDR3 runs to 16 residues. DNA of the CDR3: TGTGCCAGCAGTCCGCGTGCCGGGACACTGGCCTACGAGCAGTACTTC. The encoded protein is CASSPRAGTLAYEQYF.

The chain employs TRBV18 and TRBJ1-1, with D possibly TRBD1 on 6 matching bases. The germline V gene has CDR1 KGHSH and CDR2 LQKENI. V was trimmed by 0 bases and J by 6 bases, leaving 17 bases between them. The CDR3 has 16 residues. The CDR3 is CASSPPGQDLVPEAFF. In DNA, the CDR3 is TGTGCCAGCTCACCACCGGGACAAGATTTGGTCCCTGAAGCTTTCTTT.

This chain joins TRBV7-9 and TRBJ2-4, with TRBD1 identical over 9 bases. CDR3 length: 13 amino acids. The germline gives CDR1 SEHNR, CDR2 FQNEAQ (reference sequence). J lost 12 bases, V lost 6 bases, and 9 bases had no gene match. CDR3 in DNA: TGTGCCAGCAGTTCGAGACAGGGGGGAGGTCAGTACTTC. This codes for CASSSRQGGGQYF.

The V gene is TRBV7-9, the J gene TRBJ2-1; 7 positions agree with TRBD1. J lost 4 bases, V lost 5 bases, and 17 bases had no gene match. Germline lookup yields CDR1 SEHNR and CDR2 FQNEAQ (reference sequence). The CDR3 has 18 residues. The CDR3 DNA reads as TGTGCCAGCAGCCTACGTACAGGGGAACACATGTTGTACAATGAGCAGTTCTTC. Translating gives CASSLRTGEHMLYNEQFF.

The chain carries TRBV2 and TRBJ2-1; D may be TRBD2 (6 bases). V dropped 8 bases and J dropped 4 bases, with 21 bases sitting between them. The germline CDR1 and CDR2 sequences are SNHLY and FYNNEI. CDR3 length: 16 amino acids. The CDR3 loop reads CASGDHLAVHYNEQFF. DNA for the CDR3: TGTGCCAGCGGCGACCACTTAGCGGTGCATTACAATGAGCAGTTCTTC.

The chain carries TRBV28 and TRBJ2-2; a weak D match, TRBD1 (8 bases). The CDR3 extends over 15 amino acids. Trimming left V 4 bases short and J 3 bases short, with 12 bases between. Germline-derived CDR1 and CDR2 are MDHEN and SYDVKM. CDR3 bases: TGTGCCAGCAGTTGGACAGGGAGGGACACCGGGGAGCTGTTTTTT. This encodes CASSWTGRDTGELFF. The entire variable domain, with the rest obtained from reference TRBV28 and TRBJ2-2, is as follows: DVKVTQSSRYLVKRTGEKVFLECVQDMDHENMFWYRQDPGLGLRLIYFSYDVKMKEKGDIPEGYSVSREKKERFSLILESASTNQTSMYLCASSWTGRDTGELFFGEGSRLTVL.

The chain employs TRBV30 and TRBJ1-1; 7 positions match TRBD1. The trim removed 8 bases at V and 1 base at J, leaving 4 bases unmatched. Germline V gene data show CDR1 as GTSNPN and CDR2 as SVGIG (reference sequence). This CDR3 is built from 12 residues. CDR3 residues: CAEGQENTEAFF. DNA of the CDR3: TGTGCCGAAGGACAGGAGAACACTGAAGCTTTCTTT.

This clone occurred a few times. The chain is built from TRBV29-1 and TRBJ1-2; a possible D gene is TRBD1 (5 bases). This CDR3 region has 11 residues. The ends were cut back, 7 bases at V and 8 bases at J, with 14 bases in the middle. Germline values: CDR1 SQVTM, CDR2 ANQGSEA. Written as DNA, the CDR3 is TGCAGCGCTTCCAGGGATGGAGGCTACACCTTC. It yields the protein CSASRDGGYTF.